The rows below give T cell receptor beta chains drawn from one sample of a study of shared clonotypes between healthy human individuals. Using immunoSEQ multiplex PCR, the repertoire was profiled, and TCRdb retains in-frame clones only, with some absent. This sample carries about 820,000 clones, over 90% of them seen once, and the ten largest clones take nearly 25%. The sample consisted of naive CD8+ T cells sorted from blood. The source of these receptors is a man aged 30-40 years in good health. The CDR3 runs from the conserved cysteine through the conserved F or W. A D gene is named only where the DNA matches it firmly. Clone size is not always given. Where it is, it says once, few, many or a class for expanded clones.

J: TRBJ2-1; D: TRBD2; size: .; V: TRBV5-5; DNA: TGTGCCAGCAGGACTAGCGGGAACTATGAGCAGTTCTTC; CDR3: CASRTSGNYEQFF
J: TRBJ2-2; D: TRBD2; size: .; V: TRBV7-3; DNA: TGTGCCACAAGCCTTAGCGGGGGGCTGTCTAACACCGGGGAGCTGTTTTTT; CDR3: CATSLSGGLSNTGELFF
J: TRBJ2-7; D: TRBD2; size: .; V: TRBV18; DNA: TGTGCCAGCTCATCCGGACTAGGGGAAAACCACGAGCAGTACTTC; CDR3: CASSSGLGENHEQYF
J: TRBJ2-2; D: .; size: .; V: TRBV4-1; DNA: TGCGCCAGCAGCCTTGGGGGTGCGTTTGCCGGGGAGCTGTTTTTT; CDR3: CASSLGGAFAGELFF
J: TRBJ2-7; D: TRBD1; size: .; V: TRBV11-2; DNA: TGTGCCAGCAGCTTCCAGCCAGGGGGCTACGAGCAGTACTTC; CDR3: CASSFQPGGYEQYF
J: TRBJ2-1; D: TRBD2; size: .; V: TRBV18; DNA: TGTGCCAGCTCACCACCGTGGCTAGCGGGATACAATGAGCAGTTCTTC; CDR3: CASSPPWLAGYNEQFF
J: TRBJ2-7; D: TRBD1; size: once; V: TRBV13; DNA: TGTGCCAGCAGCTATACCGGGACAGGACGACCCTACGAGCAGTACTTC; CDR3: CASSYTGTGRPYEQYF
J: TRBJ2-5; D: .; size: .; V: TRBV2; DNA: TGTGCCAGCAGTGAAATTGTGGGTCAAGAGACCCAGTACTTC; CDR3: CASSEIVGQETQYF
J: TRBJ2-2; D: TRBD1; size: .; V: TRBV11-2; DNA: TGTGCCAGCAGCGCAGACGAGGACAGGGTAGATTCGGGGACCGGGGAGCTGTTTTTT; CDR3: CASSADEDRVDSGTGELFF
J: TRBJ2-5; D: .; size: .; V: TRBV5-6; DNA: TGTGCCAGCAGCCCATCACCGGGTAAGGCAGAAGAGACCCAGTACTTC; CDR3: CASSPSPGKAEETQYF
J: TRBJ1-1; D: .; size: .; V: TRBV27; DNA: TGTGCCGCACACGCTCAGGGGAGTAACACTGAAGCTTTCTTT; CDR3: CAAHAQGSNTEAFF
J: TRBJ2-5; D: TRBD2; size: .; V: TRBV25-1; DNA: TGTGCCAGCAGTGAATACCAGACTAGCGGGAGTCAAGAGACCCAGTACTTC; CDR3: CASSEYQTSGSQETQYF
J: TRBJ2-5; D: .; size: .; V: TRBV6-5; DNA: TGTGCCAGCAGCCCATACAGCCTCCCAGGGGAGACCCAGTACTTC; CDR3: CASSPYSLPGETQYF
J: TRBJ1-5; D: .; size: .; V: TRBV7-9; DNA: TGTGCCAGCAGCTCCGCCCAAAATCAGCCCCAGCATTTT; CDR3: CASSSAQNQPQHF
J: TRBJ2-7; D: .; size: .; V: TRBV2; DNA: TGTGCCAGCAGTGAATTGGGGCTCCCGAGCTCCTACGAGCAGTACTTC; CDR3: CASSELGLPSSYEQYF
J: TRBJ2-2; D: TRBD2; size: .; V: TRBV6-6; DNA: TGTGCCAGCAGCACGACTAGCGGGGGAACCGGGGAGCTGTTTTTT; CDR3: CASSTTSGGTGELFF
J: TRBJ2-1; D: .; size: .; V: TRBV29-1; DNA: TGCAGCGTTCGAGACTTCTCCTACAATGAGCAGTTCTTC; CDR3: CSVRDFSYNEQFF
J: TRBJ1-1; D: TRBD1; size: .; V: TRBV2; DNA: TGTGCCAGCAGTGAATGGGTGGACAGGGGGAACACTGAAGCTTTCTTT; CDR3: CASSEWVDRGNTEAFF
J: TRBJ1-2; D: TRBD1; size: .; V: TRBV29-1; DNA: TGCAGCGTTGAATTATCGGGACAGGCGGACTATGGCTACACCTTC; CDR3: CSVELSGQADYGYTF
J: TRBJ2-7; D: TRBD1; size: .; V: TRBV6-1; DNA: TGTGCCAGCAGTGAATGGGTGACAGGGGCCACTTACGAGCAGTACTTC; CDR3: CASSEWVTGATYEQYF
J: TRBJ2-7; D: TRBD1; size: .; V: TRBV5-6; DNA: TGTGCCAGCAGCTTAGGACAGGGGGCCTACGAGCAGTACTTC; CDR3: CASSLGQGAYEQYF
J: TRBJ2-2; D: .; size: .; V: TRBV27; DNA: TGTGCCAGCAGCCAGACCGGGGAGCTGTTTTTT; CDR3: CASSQTGELFF
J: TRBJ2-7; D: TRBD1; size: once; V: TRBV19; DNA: TGTGCCAGTAGTATGGGGACAGGGACTTACGAGCAGTACTTC; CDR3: CASSMGTGTYEQYF
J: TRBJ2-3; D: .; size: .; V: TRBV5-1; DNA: TGCGCCAGCAGCTTGGATGGGCCAGATACGCAGTATTTT; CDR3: CASSLDGPDTQYF
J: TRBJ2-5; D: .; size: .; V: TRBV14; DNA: TGTGCCAGCAGCCAAAATAACCAGCAAGAGACCCAGTACTTC; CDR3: CASSQNNQQETQYF
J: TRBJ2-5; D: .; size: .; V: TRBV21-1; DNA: TGTGCCAGCAGCGGAAATCAGACTAGCCCGAGGCAAGAGACCCAGTACTTC; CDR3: CASSGNQTSPRQETQYF
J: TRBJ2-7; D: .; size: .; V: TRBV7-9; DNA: TGTGCCAGCAGCCCCCCGTCGGGAAAAGAGGTATACGAGCAGTACTTC; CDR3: CASSPPSGKEVYEQYF
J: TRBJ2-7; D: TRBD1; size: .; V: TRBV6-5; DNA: TGTGCCAGCAGTTACGCGCCGACAGGGGATTACGGGGAGCAGTACTTC; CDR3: CASSYAPTGDYGEQYF
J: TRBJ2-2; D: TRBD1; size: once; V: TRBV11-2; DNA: TGTGCCAGCAGCTTATTCCTGGACAGGAGCACCGGGGAGCTGTTTTTT; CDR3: CASSLFLDRSTGELFF
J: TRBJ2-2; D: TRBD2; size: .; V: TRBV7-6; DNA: TGTGCCAGCAGCTTAGGACTAGCGGGAGTTACCGGGGAGCTGTTTTTT; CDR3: CASSLGLAGVTGELFF
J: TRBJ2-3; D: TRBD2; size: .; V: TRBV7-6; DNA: TGTGCCAGCAGGTCTCTGGGGAGGGGCACAGATACGCAGTATTTT; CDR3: CASRSLGRGTDTQYF
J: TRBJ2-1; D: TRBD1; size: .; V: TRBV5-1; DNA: TGCGCCAGCAGCTTGGGACAGGGGGTCAATGAGCAGTTCTTC; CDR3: CASSLGQGVNEQFF
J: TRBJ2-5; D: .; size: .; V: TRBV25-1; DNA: TGTGCCAGCAGTGAATATAGCGTTAATCTGGGGAATCAAGAGACCCAGTACTTC; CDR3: CASSEYSVNLGNQETQYF
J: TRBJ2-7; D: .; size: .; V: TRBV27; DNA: TGTGCCAGCAGTCCCCGGGCCCACCGCTACGAGCAGTACTTC; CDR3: CASSPRAHRYEQYF
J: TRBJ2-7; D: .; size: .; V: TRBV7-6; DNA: TGTGCCAGCAGCCACGAAACTATTCCCTACGAGCAGTACTTC; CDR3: CASSHETIPYEQYF
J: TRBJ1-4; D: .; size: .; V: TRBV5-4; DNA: TGTGCCAGCAGCTCCGGAACTAATGAAAAACTGTTTTTT; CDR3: CASSSGTNEKLFF
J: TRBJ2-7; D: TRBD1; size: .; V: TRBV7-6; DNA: TGTGCCAGCAGCCGAGACATTCCGGGACAGGGGTCCTACGAGCAGTACTTC; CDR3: CASSRDIPGQGSYEQYF
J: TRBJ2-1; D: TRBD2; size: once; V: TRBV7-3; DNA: TGTGCCAGCATCCAAGGGGGACTAGCGGGTCGCACTGTCGATGAGCAGTTCTTC; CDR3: CASIQGGLAGRTVDEQFF
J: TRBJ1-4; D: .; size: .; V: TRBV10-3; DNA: TGTGCCATCCGGGAGGGGACTAATGAAAAACTGTTTTTT; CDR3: CAIREGTNEKLFF
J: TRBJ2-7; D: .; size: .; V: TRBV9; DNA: TGTGCCAGCAGCGTAGCTTGGAACGAGCAGTACTTC; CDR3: CASSVAWNEQYF
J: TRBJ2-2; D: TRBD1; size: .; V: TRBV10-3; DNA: TGTGCCATCAGTGAGTCACAGGGGGTGAGGGAGCTGTTTTTT; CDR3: CAISESQGVRELFF